The clone carrying this T cell receptor beta chain was found a few times. Antigen unknown. This sample stems from a study of T cell repertoires in cytomegalovirus infection. The V and J ends lost 1 base and 1 base respectively, with 10 bases between them. This CDR3 has 15 residues. Germline V gene sequence: CDR1 SEHNR, CDR2 FQNEAQ (reference sequence). MiXCR, run by TCRdb on the reads, gives a single entry per CDR3 protein. This table has some 800,000 distinct CDR3 sequences, 29% appearing once. The sequences come from cultured CD8+ T cells from PBMCs, collected from culture after CMV antigen stimulation. The clonotype comes from a human donor in good health (CMV status not recorded). Some clones in this sample may be carry-over from other donors' samples. The chain combines TRBV7-9 with TRBJ2-5; a possible D gene is TRBD1 (6 bases). The CDR3 DNA sequence: TGTGCCAGCAGCTTAGTCGGACAGAGCCAAGAGACCCAGTACTTC. Translating it yields CASSLVGQSQETQYF.